This T cell receptor beta chain was sequenced in a study of OX40 agonist ivuxolimab in advanced cancers. Germline V CDR1 and CDR2: SQVTM, ANQGSEA. The V gene lost 6 bases and the J gene lost 5 bases, with 14 bases spanning the gap. The CDR3 has 13 residues. Details on this clone: The antigen remains unidentified.

The repertoire was sequenced with immunoSEQ multiplex PCR; TCRdb's copy has only in-frame clones and lacks some. The table has tens of thousands of clones, roughly nine tenths seen once. Study-level points and caveats: Within 6 weeks, CD4+ and CD8+ blood T cells expanded clonally at 0.1 to 3.0 mg/kg.

The J gene is TRBJ1-5, the V gene TRBV29-1; D possibly corresponds to TRBD1 (6 bases). Specimen: CD4+ or CD8+ T cells sorted from blood, collected in a trial of the OX40 agonist ivuxolimab. This receptor was taken from an adult with an advanced solid tumor such as melanoma, head and neck, liver or kidney cancer. The CDR3 DNA sequence: TGCAGCGTGAGGGGGGCAGGGGATCAGCCCCAGCATTTT. Its protein product is CSVRGAGDQPQHF.